The next 7 T cell receptor beta chains were all read from a single sample in a study of blood T cell repertoires in COVID-19. Assay used: immunoSEQ multiplex PCR; TCRdb lists only in-frame clones, some missing. The sample lists about 250,000 clones, approximately 88% occurring once. The source material was peripheral blood. Receptors were obtained from a man aged 35-49 years with acute or convalescent COVID-19.

This clone was counted a few times. The V gene is TRBV7-8, the J gene TRBJ2-7, with 9 positions matching TRBD1. The CDR3 runs to 15 residues. CDR1 is SGHVS, CDR2 FQNEAQ, per germline. Trimming cost V 4 bases and J 4 bases; bases outside gene matches: 8. The CDR3 DNA is TGTGCCAGCAGCTACTCCGGGACAGGGTATTACGAGCAGTACTTC. Encoded protein: CASSYSGTGYYEQYF.

The J gene is TRBJ1-5, the V gene TRBV19; 7 bases match TRBD1. This CDR3 is built from 14 residues. J gave up 4 bases and V 2 bases, and 2 bases lay outside the gene matches. Germline V CDR1 and CDR2: LNHDA, SQIVND (reference sequence). CDR3 DNA: TGTGCCAGTAGTATAAGGACAGGAAATCAGCCCCAGCATTTT. Protein product: CASSIRTGNQPQHF.

The chain carries TRBV11-3 and TRBJ2-7, with TRBD1 as a possible D gene (6 bases). Trimming left V 5 bases short and J 4 bases short, with 9 bases between. The CDR3 runs 12 residues. Per germline, CDR1 SGHNT and CDR2 YENEEA. This CDR3 is CASSRDNYEQYF. The CDR3, as DNA: TGTGCCAGCAGCCGGGACAATTACGAGCAGTACTTC.

The chain links TRBV15 to TRBJ2-1; 9 bases align to TRBD1. V shed 3 bases, J shed 7 bases, and the junction held 4 bases outside the gene matches. There are 14 residues in the CDR3. Germline CDR1 reads LNHNV; CDR2 reads YYDKDF (reference sequence). The CDR3 loop is CATSSRDRVNEQFF. CDR3 nucleotide sequence: TGTGCCACCAGCAGCCGGGACAGGGTGAATGAGCAGTTCTTC.

The rearrangement uses TRBV7-2 and TRBJ2-1; TRBD1 matches at 7 bases. CDR1 SGHTA and CDR2 FQGNSA come from the germline V gene. Trimming at V came to 1 base and at J to 2 bases, leaving 2 bases not matched to a gene. CDR3 length: 15 residues. The CDR3 nucleotides read TGTGCCAGCAGCTTAGACAGGGGTACCTACAATGAGCAGTTCTTC. This sequence encodes CASSLDRGTYNEQFF.

In this sample, this clone turned up a few times. V and J are TRBV19 and TRBJ1-2; TRBD1 matches at 8 bases. Germline V gene sequence: CDR1 LNHDA, CDR2 SQIVND (reference sequence). V was clipped by 6 bases and J by 4 bases; unmatched bases: 4. The CDR3 extends over 13 amino acids. CDR3 DNA sequence: TGTGCCAGTAGGCAGGGGGCGAGCTATGGCTACACCTTC. Residues: CASRQGASYGYTF.

J is TRBJ1-3 and V is TRBV19; D is unclear. This CDR3 region has 14 residues. CDR1 and CDR2 (germline): LNHDA, SQIVND (reference sequence). Trimming left V 2 bases short and J 0 bases short, with 5 bases between. The CDR3 coding sequence is TGTGCCAGTAGTATACGGAGCTCTGGAAACACCATATATTTT. It codes for CASSIRSSGNTIYF.